The text below deals with one T cell receptor beta chain. V shed 2 bases, J shed 6 bases, and the junction held 7 bases outside the gene matches. Germline values: CDR1 SGHTA, CDR2 FQGTGA. The CDR3 sequence is 15 residues long. Original methodology: Estimation of nucleated cell counts was performed using reference gene primer amplification. Libraries were prepared by immunoSEQ multiplex PCR; TCRdb keeps only in-frame clonotypes and omits some of them. V, J and clone size are those of that table, while D and trimming were read from the DNA. The sample contains fewer than 250,000 clones, 80% to 95% of which appear only once. The sample is drawn from a study of blood T cell repertoires in COVID-19. Looking at the study overall: Some COVID-19 samples were acute and others convalescent; all came from the United States, Italy and Spain.

Patients of the Seattle cohort, enrolled during active infection, were followed longitudinally. The clonotype originates from a man aged 25 to 40 with COVID-19, enrolled during active disease. The specimen was peripheral blood. This chain links TRBV7-3 with TRBJ2-1, with 7 bases aligning to TRBD1. The CDR3 DNA follows: TGTGCCAGCAGCTTATCCGTGACAGGGTCCAATGAGCAGTTCTTC. Translation gives CASSLSVTGSNEQFF. Supplemented by reference TRBV7-3 and TRBJ2-1, the full variable domain reads GAGVSQTPSNKVTEKGKYVELRCDPISGHTALYWYRQSLGQGPEFLIYFQGTGAADDSGLPNDRFFAVRPEGSVSTLKIQRTERGDSAVYLCASSLSVTGSNEQFFGPGTRLTVL.